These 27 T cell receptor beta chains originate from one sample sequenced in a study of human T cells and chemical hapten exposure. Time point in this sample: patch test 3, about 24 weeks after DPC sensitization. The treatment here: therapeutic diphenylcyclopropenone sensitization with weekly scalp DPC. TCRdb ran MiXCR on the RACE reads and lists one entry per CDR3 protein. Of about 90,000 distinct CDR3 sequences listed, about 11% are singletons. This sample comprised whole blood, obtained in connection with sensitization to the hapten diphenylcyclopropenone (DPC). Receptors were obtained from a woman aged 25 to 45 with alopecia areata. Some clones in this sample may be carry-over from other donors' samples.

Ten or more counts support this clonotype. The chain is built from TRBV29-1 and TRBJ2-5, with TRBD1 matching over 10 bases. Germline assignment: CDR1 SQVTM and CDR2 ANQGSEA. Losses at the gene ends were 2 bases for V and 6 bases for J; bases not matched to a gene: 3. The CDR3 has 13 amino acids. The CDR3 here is CSVERDRGKTQYF. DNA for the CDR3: TGCAGCGTTGAAAGGGACAGGGGAAAGACCCAGTACTTC.

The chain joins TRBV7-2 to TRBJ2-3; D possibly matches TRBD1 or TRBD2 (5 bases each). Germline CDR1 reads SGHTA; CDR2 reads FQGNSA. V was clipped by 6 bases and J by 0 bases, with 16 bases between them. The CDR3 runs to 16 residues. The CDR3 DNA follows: TGTGCCAGCAGAAAAACATTGGGACCTAGCACAGATACGCAGTATTTT. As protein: CASRKTLGPSTDTQYF.

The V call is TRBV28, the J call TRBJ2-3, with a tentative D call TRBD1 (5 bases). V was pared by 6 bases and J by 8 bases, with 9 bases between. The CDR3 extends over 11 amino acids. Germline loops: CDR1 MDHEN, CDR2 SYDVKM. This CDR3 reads CASSLRGTQYF. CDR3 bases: TGTGCCAGCAGCCTTAGGGGTACGCAGTATTTT.

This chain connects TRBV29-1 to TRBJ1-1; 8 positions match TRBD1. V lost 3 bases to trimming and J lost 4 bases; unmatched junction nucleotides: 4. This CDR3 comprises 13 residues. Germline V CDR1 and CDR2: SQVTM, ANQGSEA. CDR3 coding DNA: TGCAGCGTTGATGACAGGGGACCCACTGAAGCTTTCTTT. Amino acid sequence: CSVDDRGPTEAFF.

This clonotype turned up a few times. Here the CDR3 DNA reads TGCAGTGCCAGGGACAGACTGATAACGAGCTCTGGAAACACCATATATTTT. This gives the protein CSARDRLITSSGNTIYF. V gene TRBV20-1 combines with J gene TRBJ1-3; 7 bases match TRBD1. CDR1 is DFQATT, CDR2 SNEGSKA, per germline (reference sequence). This CDR3 contains 17 residues. The ends lost 6 bases at V and 0 bases at J; junction bases unmatched: 14.

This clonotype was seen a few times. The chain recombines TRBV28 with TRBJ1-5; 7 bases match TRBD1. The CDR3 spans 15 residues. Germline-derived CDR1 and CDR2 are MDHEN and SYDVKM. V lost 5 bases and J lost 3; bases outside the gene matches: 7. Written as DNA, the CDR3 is TGTGCCAGCAGTGCGGGGGGACAGCTCAATCAGCCCCAGCATTTT. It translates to CASSAGGQLNQPQHF.

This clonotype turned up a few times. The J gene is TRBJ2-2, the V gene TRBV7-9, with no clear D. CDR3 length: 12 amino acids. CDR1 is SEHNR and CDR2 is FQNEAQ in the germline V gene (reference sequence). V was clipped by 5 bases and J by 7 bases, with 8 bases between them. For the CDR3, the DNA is TGTGCCAGCAGCCCCCCGGACGGGGAGCTGTTTTTT. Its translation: CASSPPDGELFF.

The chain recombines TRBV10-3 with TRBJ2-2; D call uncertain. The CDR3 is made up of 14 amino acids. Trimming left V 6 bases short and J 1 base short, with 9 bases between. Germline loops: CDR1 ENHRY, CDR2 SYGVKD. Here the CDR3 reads CAIRSDGNTGELFF. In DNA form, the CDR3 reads TGTGCCATCAGAAGCGACGGGAACACCGGGGAGCTGTTTTTT.

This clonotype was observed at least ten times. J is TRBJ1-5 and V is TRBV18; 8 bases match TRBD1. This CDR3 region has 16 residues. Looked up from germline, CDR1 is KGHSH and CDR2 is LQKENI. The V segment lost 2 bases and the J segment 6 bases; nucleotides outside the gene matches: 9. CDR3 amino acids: CASSPTSGGRGQPQHF. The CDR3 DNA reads TGTGCCAGCTCACCAACCTCAGGGGGCCGTGGTCAGCCCCAGCATTTT.

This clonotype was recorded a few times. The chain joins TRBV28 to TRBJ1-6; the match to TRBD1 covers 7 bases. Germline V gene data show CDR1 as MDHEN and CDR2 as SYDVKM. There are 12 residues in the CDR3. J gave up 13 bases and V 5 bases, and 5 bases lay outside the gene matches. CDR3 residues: CASSPTGRPLHF. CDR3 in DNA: TGTGCCAGCAGTCCGACAGGGAGGCCCCTCCACTTT.

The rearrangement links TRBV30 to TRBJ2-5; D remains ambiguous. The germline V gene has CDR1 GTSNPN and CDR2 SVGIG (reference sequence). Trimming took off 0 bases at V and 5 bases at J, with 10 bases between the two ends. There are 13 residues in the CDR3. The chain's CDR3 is CAWSVLGPETQYF. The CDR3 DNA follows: TGTGCCTGGAGTGTACTCGGACCGGAGACCCAGTACTTC.

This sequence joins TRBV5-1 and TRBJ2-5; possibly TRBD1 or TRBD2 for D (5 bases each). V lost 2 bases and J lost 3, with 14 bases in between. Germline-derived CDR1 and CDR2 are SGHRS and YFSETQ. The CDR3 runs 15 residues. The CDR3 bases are TGCGCCAGCAGCTTCTCAGGGCGGCGGGAAGAGACCCAGTACTTC. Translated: CASSFSGRREETQYF.

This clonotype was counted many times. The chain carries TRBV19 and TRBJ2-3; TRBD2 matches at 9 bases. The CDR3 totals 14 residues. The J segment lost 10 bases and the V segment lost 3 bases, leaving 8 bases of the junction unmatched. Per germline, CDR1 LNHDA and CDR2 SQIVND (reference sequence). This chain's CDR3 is CASSIVLREGPQYF. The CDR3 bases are TGTGCCAGTAGTATCGTCTTGCGGGAGGGCCCGCAGTATTTT.

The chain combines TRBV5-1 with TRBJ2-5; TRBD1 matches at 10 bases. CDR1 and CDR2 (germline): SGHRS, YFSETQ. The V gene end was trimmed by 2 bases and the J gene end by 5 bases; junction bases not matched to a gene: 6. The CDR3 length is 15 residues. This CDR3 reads CASSFQTGGAETQYF. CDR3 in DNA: TGCGCCAGCAGCTTCCAGACAGGGGGCGCGGAGACCCAGTACTTC.

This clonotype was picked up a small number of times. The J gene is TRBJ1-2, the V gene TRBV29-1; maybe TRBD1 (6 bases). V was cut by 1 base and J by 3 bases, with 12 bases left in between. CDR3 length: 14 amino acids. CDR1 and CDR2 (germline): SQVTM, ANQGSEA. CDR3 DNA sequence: TGCAGCGTTGAAGGCAGGGGAAAGGACTATGGCTACACCTTC. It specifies CSVEGRGKDYGYTF.

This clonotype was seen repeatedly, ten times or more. CDR3 protein: CASSSGTGEYEKLFF. In DNA form, the CDR3 reads TGTGCCAGCAGTTCCGGGACAGGGGAGTATGAAAAACTGTTTTTT. The chain links TRBV28 to TRBJ1-4; 10 nucleotides agree with TRBD1. The V and J ends lost 4 bases and 6 bases, in that order; junction bases with no gene match: 5. CDR3 size: 15 residues. CDR1 MDHEN and CDR2 SYDVKM come from the germline V gene.

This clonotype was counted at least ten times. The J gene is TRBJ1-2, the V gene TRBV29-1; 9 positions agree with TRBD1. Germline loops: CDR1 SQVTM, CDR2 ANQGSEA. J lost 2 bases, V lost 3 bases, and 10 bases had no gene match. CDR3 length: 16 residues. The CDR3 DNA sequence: TGCAGCGTTGAGGTCTGGACAGGGGTACAAAACTATGGCTACACCTTC. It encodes CSVEVWTGVQNYGYTF.

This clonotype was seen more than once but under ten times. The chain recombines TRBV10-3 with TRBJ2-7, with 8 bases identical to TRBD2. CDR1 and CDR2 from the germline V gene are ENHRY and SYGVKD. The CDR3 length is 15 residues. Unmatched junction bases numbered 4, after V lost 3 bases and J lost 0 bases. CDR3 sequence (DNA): TGTGCCATCAGTGATGGTAGCGGGGCCTCCTACGAGCAGTACTTC. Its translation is CAISDGSGASYEQYF.

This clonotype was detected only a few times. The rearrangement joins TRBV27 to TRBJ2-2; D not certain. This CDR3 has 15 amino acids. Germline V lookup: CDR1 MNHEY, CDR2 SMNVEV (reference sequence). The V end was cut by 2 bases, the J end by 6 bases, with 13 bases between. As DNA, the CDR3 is TGTGCCAGCAGTTTAGCCCTAGATGGAGCCGGGGAGCTGTTTTTT. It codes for CASSLALDGAGELFF.

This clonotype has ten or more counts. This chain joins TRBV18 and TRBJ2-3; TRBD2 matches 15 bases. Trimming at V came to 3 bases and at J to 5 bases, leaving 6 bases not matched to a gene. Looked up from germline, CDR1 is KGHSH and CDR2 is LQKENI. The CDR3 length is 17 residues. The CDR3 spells CASSPGTSGRTLDTQYF. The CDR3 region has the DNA TGTGCCAGCTCACCTGGGACTAGCGGGAGGACCTTAGATACGCAGTATTTT.

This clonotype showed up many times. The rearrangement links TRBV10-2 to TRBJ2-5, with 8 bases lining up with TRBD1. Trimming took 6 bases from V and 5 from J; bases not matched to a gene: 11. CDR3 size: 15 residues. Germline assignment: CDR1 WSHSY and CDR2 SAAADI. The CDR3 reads CASSSPQGVEETQYF. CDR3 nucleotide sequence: TGCGCCAGCAGCTCCCCACAGGGGGTAGAGGAGACCCAGTACTTC.

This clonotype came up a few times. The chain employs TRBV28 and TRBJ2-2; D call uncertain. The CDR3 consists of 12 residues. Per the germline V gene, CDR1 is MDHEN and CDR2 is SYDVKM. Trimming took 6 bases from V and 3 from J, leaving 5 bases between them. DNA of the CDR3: TGTGCCAGCAGCTCGCACACCGGGGAGCTGTTTTTT. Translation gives CASSSHTGELFF.

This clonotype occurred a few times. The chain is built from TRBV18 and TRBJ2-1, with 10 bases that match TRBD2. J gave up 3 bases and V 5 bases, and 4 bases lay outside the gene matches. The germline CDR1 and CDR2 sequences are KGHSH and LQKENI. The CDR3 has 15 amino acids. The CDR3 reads CASSATSGVYNEQFF. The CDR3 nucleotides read TGTGCCAGCTCAGCCACTAGCGGGGTCTACAATGAGCAGTTCTTC.

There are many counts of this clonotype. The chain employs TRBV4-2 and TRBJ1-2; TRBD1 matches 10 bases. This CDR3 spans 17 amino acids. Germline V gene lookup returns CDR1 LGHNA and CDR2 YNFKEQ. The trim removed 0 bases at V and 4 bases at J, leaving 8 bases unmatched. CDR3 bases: TGTGCCAGCAGCCAAGAATCCGGACAGGGGGTGAGCTATGGCTACACCTTC. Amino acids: CASSQESGQGVSYGYTF.

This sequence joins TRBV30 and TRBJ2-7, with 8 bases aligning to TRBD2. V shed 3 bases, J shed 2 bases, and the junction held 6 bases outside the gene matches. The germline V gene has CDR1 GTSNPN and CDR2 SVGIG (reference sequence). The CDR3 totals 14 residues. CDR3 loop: CAWSSGTSPYEQYF. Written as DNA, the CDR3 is TGTGCCTGGAGCTCCGGGACTAGTCCCTACGAGCAGTACTTC.

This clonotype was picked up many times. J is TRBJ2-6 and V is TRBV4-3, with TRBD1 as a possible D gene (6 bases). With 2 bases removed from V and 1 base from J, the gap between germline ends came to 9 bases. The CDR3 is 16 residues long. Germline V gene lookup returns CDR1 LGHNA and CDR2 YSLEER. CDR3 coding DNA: TGCGCCAGCAGCCAAAAAACAGGGTCTGGGGCCAACGTCCTGACTTTC. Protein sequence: CASSQKTGSGANVLTF.

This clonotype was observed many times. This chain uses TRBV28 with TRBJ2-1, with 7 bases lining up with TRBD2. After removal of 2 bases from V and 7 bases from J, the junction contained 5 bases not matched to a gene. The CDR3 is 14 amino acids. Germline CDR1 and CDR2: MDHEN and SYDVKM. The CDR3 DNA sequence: TGTGCCAGCAGTTTAGGCGGGAGTCTGAATGAGCAGTTCTTC. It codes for CASSLGGSLNEQFF.